One sample yielded the 24 T cell receptor beta chains listed below, sequenced in a study of long-term antiretroviral therapy in people with HIV. The immunoSEQ assay was v3.0, run at survey level. Sequencing was performed with immunoSEQ multiplex PCR; in TCRdb, only in-frame clones are kept and a portion is missing. The table has 25,000 to 30,000 clones, approximately 90% seen once. This sample comprised unsorted PBMCs, obtained 3.2 years before starting antiretroviral therapy. All receptors come from a man aged 45 to 65 with HIV.

CDR3 sequence: CASSHQVEPQTSNQPQHF. The CDR3 nucleotides are TGTGCCAGCAGCCACCAAGTAGAGCCTCAAACTAGCAATCAGCCCCAGCATTTT. The V call is TRBV4-2, the J call TRBJ1-5; D unresolved. Trimming pared 3 bases from V and 0 bases from J, leaving 18 bases between. This CDR3 contains 18 residues. Germline V CDR1 and CDR2: LGHNA, YNFKEQ.

The chain employs TRBV19 and TRBJ1-2, with 10 bases aligning to TRBD1. Germline V CDR1 and CDR2: LNHDA, SQIVND (reference sequence). Germline trimming cut 5 bases from V and 7 bases from J; bases unmatched to any gene: 10. This CDR3 has 15 residues. The DNA for the CDR3 is TGTGCCAGTAGTTCGACAGGGGGCGCCGGGAGTGGCTACACCTTC. Amino acid sequence: CASSSTGGAGSGYTF.

The chain carries TRBV5-1 and TRBJ2-3; 9 bases fit TRBD2. J gave up 3 bases and V 4 bases, and 6 bases lay outside the gene matches. CDR3 length equals 15 residues. Germline V gene sequence: CDR1 SGHRS, CDR2 YFSETQ. As DNA, the CDR3 is TGCGCCAGCAGCCCCTTAGCGGGGGAAACAGATACGCAGTATTTT. The encoded protein is CASSPLAGETDTQYF.

This clone appeared a single time. The gene calls are TRBV6-1 and TRBJ2-3; D gene unclear. Trimming took 2 bases from V and 6 from J, leaving 12 bases between them. The length of the CDR3 is 14 residues. Germline V gives CDR1 MNHNS, CDR2 SASEGT. CDR3 nucleotide sequence: TGTGCCAGCAGTGAACCCCTACGGCGGGATACGCAGTATTTT. It specifies CASSEPLRRDTQYF.

This clone was counted only a few times. This chain links TRBV28 with TRBJ2-7; D is perhaps TRBD2 (5 bases). Germline-derived CDR1 and CDR2 are MDHEN and SYDVKM. V lost 5 bases and J 8 bases, leaving 25 bases between the germline ends. This CDR3 spans 16 amino acids. Here the CDR3 DNA reads TGTGCCAGCAGTCCAGCCATCACGCGGTCCTCCGGGAAGCAGTACTTC. This translates into CASSPAITRSSGKQYF.

The chain recombines TRBV7-8 with TRBJ1-5, with D possibly matching TRBD1 (6 bases). Germline lookup yields CDR1 SGHVS and CDR2 FQNEAQ. The CDR3 is 16 residues long. V was pared by 5 bases and J by 4 bases, with 18 bases between. CDR3 in DNA: TGTGCCAGCAGCCTAAACGGGGGGCAGTTTAATCAGCCCCAGCATTTT. It yields the protein CASSLNGGQFNQPQHF.

The CDR3: CASSGTGVMYF. The CDR3 DNA reads TGTGCCAGCAGTGGAACAGGGGTAATGTACTTC. This sequence joins TRBV28 and TRBJ2-7, with 7 bases aligning to TRBD1. The CDR3 has 11 amino acids. The ends lost 5 bases at V and 12 bases at J; junction bases unmatched: 7. The germline V gene has CDR1 MDHEN and CDR2 SYDVKM. The full variable domain, with the rest looked up from reference TRBV28 and TRBJ2-7, is DVKVTQSSRYLVKRTGEKVFLECVQDMDHENMFWYRQDPGLGLRLIYFSYDVKMKEKGDIPEGYSVSREKKERFSLILESASTNQTSMYLCASSGTGVMYFGPGTRLTVT.

In nucleotides, the CDR3 is TGTGCCAGCAGCGTAGATGGACAGGGGGCCACCGGGGAGCTGTTTTTT. The encoded protein is CASSVDGQGATGELFF. The chain joins TRBV9 to TRBJ2-2, with 11 bases fitting TRBD1. Germline CDR1 is SGDLS and CDR2 is YYNGEE. V was pared by 0 bases and J by 4 bases, with 2 bases of the junction left unmatched. The CDR3 sequence is 16 residues long.

The chain carries TRBV9 and TRBJ2-7; the match to TRBD1 covers 7 bases. Germline values: CDR1 SGDLS, CDR2 YYNGEE. The CDR3 is 14 amino acids. The trim removed 3 bases at V and 6 bases at J, leaving 9 bases unmatched. The CDR3 DNA reads TGTGCCAGCAGCGCTCAGGGGGTAGGGAGCGAGCAGTACTTC. Its translation: CASSAQGVGSEQYF.

The J gene is TRBJ1-1, the V gene TRBV6-5; D possibly corresponds to TRBD1 (5 bases). The length of the CDR3 is 11 residues. CDR1 is MNHEY, CDR2 SVGAGI, per germline. The germline V and J ends were trimmed by 0 bases and 10 bases, with 6 bases remaining between them. The CDR3 region has the DNA TGTGCCAGCAGTTACTCCGGGGGAGCTTTCTTT. As protein: CASSYSGGAFF.

The chain joins TRBV19 to TRBJ2-5; D is unclear. The CDR3 is made up of 11 amino acids. CDR1 is LNHDA and CDR2 is SQIVND in the germline V gene (reference sequence). The CDR3 coding sequence is TGTGTAACGAGGTCGCAAGAGACCCAGTACTTC. Translation: CVTRSQETQYF. Supplemented by reference TRBV19 and TRBJ2-5, the full variable domain reads DGGITQSPKYLFRKEGQNVTLSCEQNLNHDAMYWYRQDPGQGLRLIYYSQIVNDFQKGDIAEGYSVSREKKESFPLTVTSAQKNPTAFYLCVTRSQETQYFGPGTRLLVL.

The V call is TRBV5-1, the J call TRBJ2-5; TRBD2 is a possible D gene (6 bases). The CDR3 length is 14 residues. Germline V CDR1 and CDR2: SGHRS, YFSETQ. The germline V and J ends were trimmed by 4 bases and 0 bases, with 10 bases remaining between them. The CDR3 region has the DNA TGCGCCAGCAGCATGGCTAGCGACCAAGAGACCCAGTACTTC. Amino acid sequence: CASSMASDQETQYF.

The chain carries TRBV5-6 and TRBJ2-7, with TRBD1 matching over 9 bases. This CDR3 region has 14 residues. V trimming: 3 bases; J trimming: 6 bases; junction bases outside the gene matches: 7. Per the germline V gene, CDR1 is SGHDT and CDR2 is YYEEEE. CDR3 coding DNA: TGTGCCAGCAGCTACCCGGGACAGGGTGTCGAGCAGTACTTC. Residues: CASSYPGQGVEQYF.

The genes are TRBV9 and TRBJ2-5; D is perhaps TRBD2 (5 bases). Trimming shortened V by 4 bases and J by 5 bases, and 15 bases separated the two germline ends. The CDR3 totals 14 residues. Germline V gives CDR1 SGDLS, CDR2 YYNGEE. The CDR3 loop is CASSPQAVRETQYF. The CDR3 DNA is TGTGCCAGCAGCCCCCAAGCGGTCAGGGAGACCCAGTACTTC.

The genes are TRBV18 and TRBJ1-5, with TRBD1 matching 9 bases. CDR1 is KGHSH, CDR2 LQKENI, per germline. V shed 3 bases and J 7 bases; nucleotides not matched to a gene: 7. This CDR3 comprises 15 residues. The DNA for the CDR3 is TGTGCCAGCTCACCGGGACAGGGAGGGGAGCAGCCCCAGCATTTT. It translates to CASSPGQGGEQPQHF.

The chain has TRBV5-1 and TRBJ1-1; D remains unclear. The V end lost 3 bases, the J end lost 4 bases, and 19 bases lay between the germline ends. This CDR3 is built from 16 residues. The germline V gene encodes CDR1 SGHRS and CDR2 YFSETQ. The CDR3 nucleotides read TGCGCCAGCAGCTCAGCCCTGCTCGGAAAGTTCACTGAAGCTTTCTTT. Translation: CASSSALLGKFTEAFF.

V is TRBV7-9 and J is TRBJ2-7; 13 nucleotides line up with TRBD2. V trimming: 5 bases; J trimming: 3 bases; junction bases outside the gene matches: 7. Germline V gives CDR1 SEHNR, CDR2 FQNEAQ (reference sequence). The CDR3 covers 16 residues. The DNA of the CDR3 is TGTGCCAGCAGCCCAGGACTAGCGGGGGTCCTCTACGAGCAGTACTTC. This encodes CASSPGLAGVLYEQYF.

The rearrangement links TRBV6-6 to TRBJ1-1; 7 bases align to TRBD1. The CDR3 runs to 13 residues. Germline V gene lookup returns CDR1 MNHNY and CDR2 SVGAGI (reference sequence). Trimming removed 5 bases from V and 4 bases from J; junction bases left unmatched: 4. For the CDR3, the DNA is TGTGCCAGCAGTATGGACAGGACCACTGAAGCTTTCTTT. Protein: CASSMDRTTEAFF.

V usage is TRBV5-1 and J usage is TRBJ2-7; D perhaps matches TRBD1 (9 bases). Germline loops: CDR1 SGHRS, CDR2 YFSETQ. V was trimmed by 2 bases and J by 2 bases, leaving 23 bases between them. The CDR3 contains 18 residues. The CDR3 nucleotides are TGCGCCAGCAGCTTAATGACAGGGGGAGGAGCGGGGGCCTACGAGCAGTACTTC. Its protein product is CASSLMTGGGAGAYEQYF.

This chain connects TRBV5-1 to TRBJ1-3; D unresolved. The CDR3 sequence is 17 residues long. Trimming cost V 3 bases and J 0 bases, with 16 bases left between them. The germline V gene encodes CDR1 SGHRS and CDR2 YFSETQ. CDR3 sequence (DNA): TGCGCCAGCAGCTCAACGGACGGCAGCCTCTCTGGAAACACCATATATTTT. Amino acids: CASSSTDGSLSGNTIYF. Supplemented by reference TRBV5-1 and TRBJ1-3, the full variable domain reads KAGVTQTPRYLIKTRGQQVTLSCSPISGHRSVSWYQQTPGQGLQFLFEYFSETQRNKGNFPGRFSGRQFSNSRSEMNVSTLELGDSALYLCASSSTDGSLSGNTIYFGEGSWLTVV.

This clone was observed a single time. This chain connects TRBV2 to TRBJ2-5, with D perhaps TRBD1 (6 bases). The CDR3 length is 12 residues. Trimming removed 5 bases at V and 5 bases at J, with 9 bases between. Per germline, CDR1 SNHLY and CDR2 FYNNEI. DNA for the CDR3: TGTGCCAGCAGTTTTGACAGGGAGACCCAGTACTTC. Its protein is CASSFDRETQYF.

In its sample, this clone was seen once. The V call is TRBV5-1, the J call TRBJ1-2; 10 bases fit TRBD1. Per germline, CDR1 SGHRS and CDR2 YFSETQ. The CDR3 consists of 14 residues. The V segment lost 4 bases and the J segment 8 bases; nucleotides outside the gene matches: 8. The CDR3 spells CASSPLTGGAGYTF. The CDR3 nucleotides are TGCGCCAGCAGCCCCCTGACAGGGGGCGCCGGCTACACCTTC.

V is TRBV2 and J is TRBJ1-3; D is undetermined. V lost 1 base to trimming and J lost 8 bases, with 12 bases between them. The CDR3 has 14 amino acids. Germline CDR1 reads SNHLY; CDR2 reads FYNNEI. For the CDR3, the DNA is TGTGCCAGCAGTGAAGAACAGACAACGGACACCATATATTTT. Encoded protein: CASSEEQTTDTIYF.

J is TRBJ1-1 and V is TRBV5-1, with D tentatively TRBD1 (5 bases). The CDR3 spans 14 residues. Germline V CDR1 and CDR2: SGHRS, YFSETQ. The germline V and J ends were trimmed by 0 bases and 3 bases, with 9 bases remaining between them. CDR3 in amino acids: CASSLGMGDTEAFF. In DNA form, the CDR3 reads TGCGCCAGCAGCTTGGGTATGGGGGACACTGAAGCTTTCTTT.